Shown below are 22 T cell receptor beta chains from a single sample sequenced in a study of blood T cells in healthy people across ages. For the second PCR, which ran for roughly 6 to 12 cycles, a sample-barcoded 5' primer and a J-beta primer mix were used. TCRdb re-called the 5' RACE reads with MiXCR, one entry per CDR3 protein. The sample shows approximately 800,000 distinct CDR3 sequences, approximately 67% of them seen only once. The sequenced sample consisted of blood. The receptors stem from a man younger than 40 in good health.

This clonotype was counted ten times or more. The V and J genes are TRBV7-9 and TRBJ2-1; D call uncertain. Germline V gene data show CDR1 as SEHNR and CDR2 as FQNEAQ (reference sequence). V was pared by 4 bases and J by 7 bases, with 11 bases between. This CDR3 is built from 13 residues. DNA for the CDR3: TGTGCCAGCAGCTCACCGGTGCGGAATGAGCAGTTCTTC. Encoded protein: CASSSPVRNEQFF.

The rearrangement joins TRBV27 to TRBJ2-5; perhaps TRBD1 as D (6 bases). CDR1 is MNHEY, CDR2 SMNVEV, per germline (reference sequence). V lost 2 bases and J lost 4, with 14 bases in between. This CDR3 has 15 residues. CDR3 region: CASSLGNRVGETQYF. For the CDR3, the DNA is TGTGCCAGCAGTTTAGGGAACAGGGTGGGAGAGACCCAGTACTTC.

This chain links TRBV5-6 with TRBJ2-5, with a weak D call TRBD1 (5 bases). Gene TRBJ2-7 matches the end of the DNA better, so the J call may be wrong. Germline CDR1 SGHDT, CDR2 YYEEEE. This CDR3 is 14 amino acids long. This CDR3 is CASILQRTPYEQYF. CDR3 in DNA: TGTGCCAGCATCCTCCAGAGGACACCCTACGAGCAGTACTTC.

This clonotype has only one observation. This sequence joins TRBV6-5 and TRBJ2-1; D is perhaps TRBD2 (6 bases). Per the germline V gene, CDR1 is MNHEY and CDR2 is SVGAGI. With 1 base removed from V and 8 bases from J, the gap between germline ends came to 18 bases. There are 16 residues in the CDR3. The CDR3 DNA reads as TGTGCCAGCAGTTACTGGAGGGATGCCGGGCGCGATGAGCAGTTCTTC. This codes for CASSYWRDAGRDEQFF.

This clonotype showed up just once. This sequence joins TRBV4-3 and TRBJ2-3, with D perhaps assigned TRBD1 or TRBD2 (5 bases each). Between the trimmed V and J ends, which lost 0 bases and 5 bases, there was a span of 15 bases. Germline V gene data show CDR1 as LGHNA and CDR2 as YSLEER. The CDR3 contains 16 residues. The CDR3 bases are TGCGCCAGCAGCCAAGATGATCGTGGGGGTGGAGATACGCAGTATTTT. Its protein is CASSQDDRGGGDTQYF.

V is TRBV7-3 and J is TRBJ1-2, with 8 bases fitting TRBD1. The ends lost 7 bases at V and 4 bases at J; junction bases unmatched: 11. The CDR3 has 15 amino acids. Germline V gives CDR1 SGHTA, CDR2 FQGTGA. This chain's CDR3 is CASMTGDGTGYGYTF. In DNA, the CDR3 is TGTGCCAGCATGACTGGCGACGGGACAGGCTATGGCTACACCTTC.

This chain joins TRBV12-3 or TRBV12-4 and TRBJ2-4; D is perhaps TRBD1 or TRBD2 (5 bases each). Trimming shortened V by 6 bases and J by 2 bases, and 14 bases separated the two germline ends. This CDR3 has 15 amino acids. The CDR3 loop reads CASSQMGPTKNIQYF. The CDR3 nucleotides are TGTGCCAGCAGCCAGATGGGACCGACCAAAAACATTCAGTACTTC.

This sequence joins TRBV20-1 and TRBJ2-2; D is undetermined. V lost 0 bases and J lost 2, with 7 bases in between. The germline CDR1 and CDR2 sequences are DFQATT and SNEGSKA (reference sequence). The CDR3 extends over 14 amino acids. The CDR3 bases are TGCAGTGCTAGAGATATCCAAAACACCGGGGAGCTGTTTTTT. Translated: CSARDIQNTGELFF.

V gene TRBV25-1 combines with J gene TRBJ1-1; D gene uncertain. The CDR3 extends over 13 amino acids. Trimming shortened V by 0 bases and J by 4 bases, and 6 bases separated the two germline ends. Germline assignment: CDR1 MGHDK and CDR2 SYGVNS. The CDR3 coding sequence is TGTGCCAGCAGTGAATATGGGGTCACTGAAGCTTTCTTT. It specifies CASSEYGVTEAFF.

CDR3 coding DNA: TGTGCCACCCTACTTCCGGGACACAGCTACGAGCAGTACTTC. Translating it yields CATLLPGHSYEQYF. The chain recombines TRBV25-1 with TRBJ2-5; perhaps TRBD1 as D (6 bases). The J call may be wrong; the DNA end is better matched by TRBJ2-7. The length of the CDR3 is 14 residues. Germline CDR1 MGHDK, CDR2 SYGVNS.

The rearrangement links TRBV6-6 to TRBJ2-7; the D is unclear. Germline loops: CDR1 MNHNY, CDR2 SVGAGI (reference sequence). This CDR3 spans 14 amino acids. With 6 bases removed from V and 1 base from J, the gap between germline ends came to 13 bases. The CDR3, as DNA: TGTGCCAGCAGGACGGGTCAGATTTCCTACGAGCAGTACTTC. Its translation is CASRTGQISYEQYF.

This clonotype was detected a few times. The chain recombines TRBV4-2 with TRBJ2-7; D is possibly TRBD1 (6 bases). Germline CDR1 is LGHNA and CDR2 is YNFKEQ. This CDR3 is 15 amino acids long. V lost 1 base and J lost 7, with 17 bases in between. The CDR3 region has the DNA TGTGCCAGCAGCCAAGGGCAGGGGACAATTGGGGAGCAGTACTTC. It is translated as CASSQGQGTIGEQYF.

The gene calls are TRBV2 and TRBJ2-1; no clear D. The germline V gene encodes CDR1 SNHLY and CDR2 FYNNEI. Trimming took 5 bases from V and 8 from J, leaving 16 bases between them. The CDR3 is 14 amino acids. Written as DNA, the CDR3 is TGTGCCAGCAGTCGAGATCATGGCTGGGATGAGCAGTTCTTC. As protein: CASSRDHGWDEQFF.

The chain uses TRBV20-1 and TRBJ2-5, with a tentative D call TRBD2 (5 bases). V was cut by 6 bases and J by 11 bases, with 22 bases left in between. Germline CDR1 DFQATT, CDR2 SNEGSKA (reference sequence). CDR3 length equals 13 residues. CDR3 region: CSAPRTGRDEQYF. The CDR3 DNA sequence: TGCAGTGCCCCCCGGACTGGAAGAGATGAGCAGTACTTC.

The V and J genes are TRBV6-6 and TRBJ1-2; TRBD1 matches 7 bases. CDR3 length: 13 amino acids. Germline CDR1 is MNHNY and CDR2 is SVGAGI (reference sequence). The J segment lost 6 bases and the V segment lost 7 bases, leaving 8 bases of the junction unmatched. In nucleotides, the CDR3 is TGTGCCAGCACCCGGGACAGCCTCGATGGCTACACCTTC. Translation: CASTRDSLDGYTF.

A note on this clonotype: Germline is not matched at one junction end, which may reflect a read error. V usage is TRBV7-3 and J usage is TRBJ2-7; D tentatively fits TRBD1 or TRBD2 (6 bases each). This CDR3 contains 16 residues. Germline CDR1 and CDR2: SGHTA and FQGTGA. CDR3 region: CASSLTGGTTTYEQYF. CDR3 DNA sequence: TGCGCCAGCAGCCTGACTGGCGGGACAACTACATACGAGCAGTACTTC. The full variable domain, in which reference TRBV7-3 and TRBJ2-7 provide the parts outside the CDR3, is GAGVSQTPSNKVTEKGKYVELRCDPISGHTALYWYRQSLGQGPEFLIYFQGTGAADDSGLPNDRFFAVRPEGSVSTLKIQRTERGDSAVYLCASSLTGGTTTYEQYFGPGTRLTVT.

The V and J genes are TRBV6-5 and TRBJ2-7; 7 positions agree with TRBD1. Germline assignment: CDR1 MNHEY and CDR2 SVGAGI. Losses at the gene ends were 6 bases for V and 3 bases for J; bases not matched to a gene: 11. The CDR3 runs to 15 residues. CDR3 residues: CASRDTQGSYYEQYF. The CDR3 DNA follows: TGTGCCAGCAGGGATACACAGGGGTCTTACTACGAGCAGTACTTC.

The table lists this clonotype with a few counts. The chain recombines TRBV29-1 with TRBJ2-1; D unresolved. Germline CDR1 is SQVTM and CDR2 is ANQGSEA. V was clipped by 7 bases and J by 5 bases, with 12 bases between them. This CDR3 is 12 amino acids long. The CDR3 DNA follows: TGCAGCGGATGGTCAGGTAACAATGAGCAGTTCTTC. This codes for CSGWSGNNEQFF.

The chain uses TRBV20-1 and TRBJ2-7; either TRBD1 or TRBD2 may fit D (5 bases each). Germline-derived CDR1 and CDR2 are DFQATT and SNEGSKA (reference sequence). This CDR3 comprises 14 residues. V lost 6 bases and J lost 3, with 18 bases in between. CDR3 DNA: TGCAGTGCCCGCCTCGGTGGGGACGTCTACGAGCAGTACTTC. Protein: CSARLGGDVYEQYF.

The chain joins TRBV7-3 to TRBJ1-1; D remains ambiguous. The germline gives CDR1 SGHTA, CDR2 FQGTGA. This CDR3 has 14 residues. Trimming cost V 2 bases and J 0 bases, with 7 bases left between them. Here the CDR3 reads CASSLRGMNTEAFF. CDR3 sequence (DNA): TGTGCCAGCAGCTTACGGGGTATGAACACTGAAGCTTTCTTT.

The J gene is TRBJ2-5, the V gene TRBV7-2; D unclear. Per the germline V gene, CDR1 is SGHTA and CDR2 is FQGNSA. V lost 0 bases to trimming and J lost 4 bases, with 9 bases between them. The CDR3 is 14 residues long. The CDR3 DNA is TGTGCCAGCAGCTTAGCCAACGCAGTAGAGACCCAGTACTTC. This gives the protein CASSLANAVETQYF.

V usage is TRBV11-2 and J usage is TRBJ2-1; perhaps TRBD2 as D (6 bases). This CDR3 is built from 14 residues. V was clipped by 5 bases and J by 4 bases, with 12 bases between them. CDR1 and CDR2 from the germline V gene are SGHAT and FQNNGV. CDR3 coding DNA: TGTGCCAGCAGCCGTACTAGCTATTACAATGAGCAGTTCTTC. Amino acids: CASSRTSYYNEQFF.